A single sample gave rise to the 17 T cell receptor beta chains below, sequenced in a study of T-cell reconstitution after alpha-beta-depleted transplantation in children. It was with unique molecular identifiers that the TCRbeta library was prepared. TCRdb re-called the PCR reads through MiXCR, storing one row per CDR3 protein. This sample carries about 350,000 distinct CDR3 sequences, more than 10% of them seen once, and the ten largest clones take 3.5% to 4.5%. Specimen: PBMCs, collected from the stem cell graft. The receptor set was obtained from a human donor who donated a stem cell graft to a child with Fanconi anemia.

Many counts were recorded for this clonotype. The chain uses TRBV7-2 and TRBJ2-4, with D maybe TRBD2 (5 bases). Trimming cost V 1 base and J 2 bases, with 9 bases left between them. Germline V CDR1 and CDR2: SGHTA, FQGNSA. CDR3 length: 15 residues. The CDR3 protein is CASSLEEGTKNIQYF. The CDR3 DNA is TGTGCCAGCAGCTTAGAAGAGGGAACCAAAAACATTCAGTACTTC.

This clonotype was observed a single time. The chain links TRBV6-2 or TRBV6-3 to TRBJ2-1; 11 bases match TRBD2. V lost 6 bases, J lost 0 bases, and 1 base stayed unmatched. The germline V gene has CDR1 MNHEY and CDR2 SVGEGT. The CDR3 is made up of 15 amino acids. The CDR3 DNA follows: TGTGCCAGCAGAACTAGCGGGAGCTCCTACAATGAGCAGTTCTTC. Residues: CASRTSGSSYNEQFF.

The chain joins TRBV5-1 to TRBJ1-2; D may be TRBD1 (5 bases). V was cut by 0 bases and J by 2 bases, with 8 bases left in between. This CDR3 contains 14 residues. The germline V gene encodes CDR1 SGHRS and CDR2 YFSETQ. The CDR3 region is CASSLAGTNYGYTF. CDR3 DNA: TGCGCCAGCAGCTTGGCGGGGACCAACTATGGCTACACCTTC.

This sequence joins TRBV15 and TRBJ1-1; the D gene is possibly TRBD1 (5 bases). Germline V lookup: CDR1 LNHNV, CDR2 YYDKDF (reference sequence). Trimming removed 5 bases at V and 1 base at J, with 14 bases between. The CDR3 contains 15 residues. CDR3 nucleotide sequence: TGTGCCACCAGCGAAAATCCTCAGGGGAACACTGAAGCTTTCTTT. It translates to CATSENPQGNTEAFF.

The table lists this clonotype with many counts. The V call is TRBV4-2, the J call TRBJ1-6, with 7 bases identical to TRBD1. Losses at the gene ends were 0 bases for V and 12 bases for J; bases not matched to a gene: 11. The CDR3 has 16 residues. Germline-derived CDR1 and CDR2 are LGHNA and YNFKEQ. The CDR3 spells CASSQEEGARGLPLHF. CDR3 DNA sequence: TGTGCCAGCAGCCAAGAGGAGGGGGCGAGGGGGTTACCCCTCCACTTT.

The chain couples TRBV5-1 to TRBJ1-1; TRBD1 agrees at 8 bases. The CDR3 runs to 16 residues. Germline trimming cut 7 bases from V and 0 bases from J; bases unmatched to any gene: 11. Germline loops: CDR1 SGHRS, CDR2 YFSETQ. The CDR3: CASSLDRAALNTEAFF. CDR3 nucleotides: TGCGCCAGCTCTCTGGACAGGGCGGCCTTGAACACTGAAGCTTTCTTT.

The chain employs TRBV4-1 and TRBJ1-1, with 8 nucleotides matching TRBD1. Germline CDR1 is MGHRA and CDR2 is YSYEKL. The CDR3 is made up of 14 amino acids. The junction had 7 bases not matched to a gene; V was cut back by 4 bases and J by 6 bases. CDR3 sequence reads: CASSLGRTGPEAFF. The CDR3 nucleotides are TGCGCCAGCAGCCTCGGGAGGACAGGGCCTGAAGCTTTCTTT.

This rearrangement joins TRBV7-9 to TRBJ1-1; D possibly corresponds to TRBD1 (6 bases). Trimming removed 6 bases at V and 11 bases at J, with 13 bases between. Germline V gene sequence: CDR1 SEHNR, CDR2 FQNEAQ (reference sequence). The CDR3 length is 11 residues. The CDR3 sequence is CASRDTGRAFF. Written as DNA, the CDR3 is TGTGCCAGCAGAGACACAGGGCGCGCTTTCTTT.

At least ten counts were recorded for this clonotype. The V and J genes are TRBV11-2 and TRBJ1-5; D is unclear. CDR3 length: 14 residues. The germline V gene has CDR1 SGHAT and CDR2 FQNNGV. The V end was cut by 1 base, the J end by 4 bases, with 8 bases between. The DNA of the CDR3 is TGTGCCAGCAGCTTAGGAGTTACAAATCAGCCCCAGCATTTT. Translated, it gives CASSLGVTNQPQHF.

This clonotype was counted between two and nine times. The genes are TRBV14 and TRBJ2-1; tentative D call: TRBD2 (5 bases). V was trimmed by 2 bases and J by 9 bases, leaving 14 bases between them. Germline loops: CDR1 SGHDN, CDR2 FVKESK. The CDR3 is 14 amino acids. The chain's CDR3 is CASSQWGARVEQFF. The CDR3 DNA reads as TGTGCCAGCAGCCAATGGGGAGCTCGGGTTGAGCAGTTCTTC. The full variable domain, in which reference TRBV14 and TRBJ2-1 provide the parts outside the CDR3, is EAGVTQFPSHSVIEKGQTVTLRCDPISGHDNLYWYRRVMGKEIKFLLHFVKESKQDESGMPNNRFLAERTGGTYSTLKVQPAELEDSGVYFCASSQWGARVEQFFGPGTRLTVL.

This clonotype was counted between two and nine times. The chain recombines TRBV4-2 with TRBJ1-6; D is undetermined. CDR3 length equals 13 residues. Trimming took off 1 base at V and 7 bases at J, with 5 bases between the two ends. Germline CDR1 LGHNA, CDR2 YNFKEQ. The CDR3 sequence: CASSQVTNSPLHF. CDR3 bases: TGTGCCAGCAGCCAAGTGACCAATTCACCCCTCCACTTT.

V gene TRBV29-1 combines with J gene TRBJ2-3; possibly TRBD2 for D (5 bases). V lost 7 bases, J lost 6 bases, and 26 bases lay in between. The CDR3 contains 16 residues. CDR1 and CDR2 from the germline V gene are SQVTM and ANQGSEA. CDR3 bases: TGCAGCGCTGGACGCTTAAGAGGGCCAGAGAGGGATACGCAGTATTTT. It codes for CSAGRLRGPERDTQYF.

The sample holds a few counts of this clonotype. The chain carries TRBV12-3 or TRBV12-4 and TRBJ1-1; D is unclear. The CDR3 has 11 residues. Trimming pared 3 bases from V and 7 bases from J, leaving 6 bases between. The CDR3 region has the DNA TGTGCCAGCAGTTTTAGGCTTGAAGCTTTCTTT. Protein product: CASSFRLEAFF.

The V call is TRBV5-5, the J call TRBJ2-7; D ambiguous. Trimming left V 2 bases short and J 3 bases short, with 12 bases between. Germline CDR1 is SGHKS and CDR2 is YYEKEE (reference sequence). The CDR3 has 14 residues. As DNA, the CDR3 is TGTGCCAGCAGCTTAGGGCCGGCCTACTACGAGCAGTACTTC. Encoded protein: CASSLGPAYYEQYF.

The V gene is TRBV2, the J gene TRBJ2-3, with D possibly matching TRBD1 (5 bases). Germline lookup yields CDR1 SNHLY and CDR2 FYNNEI. The CDR3 is made up of 14 amino acids. The V gene lost 0 bases and the J gene lost 4 bases, with 8 bases spanning the gap. CDR3 protein: CASSEAQDSDTQYF. The CDR3 nucleotides are TGTGCCAGCAGTGAAGCACAGGATTCAGATACGCAGTATTTT. The variable domain in full, completed from reference TRBV2 and TRBJ2-3, reads EPEVTQTPSHQVTQMGQEVILRCVPISNHLYFYWYRQILGQKVEFLVSFYNNEISEKSEIFDDQFSVERPDGSNFTLKIRSTKLEDSAMYFCASSEAQDSDTQYFGPGTRLTVL.

The chain couples TRBV12-5 to TRBJ2-1, with TRBD2 matching 7 bases. V trimming: 4 bases; J trimming: 2 bases; junction bases outside the gene matches: 8. This CDR3 is built from 16 residues. Per germline, CDR1 LGHNT and CDR2 FRNRAP. CDR3 amino acids: CASGSLGGKTYNEQFF. CDR3 DNA: TGTGCTAGTGGTTCCCTGGGAGGGAAAACCTACAATGAGCAGTTCTTC. The full variable domain, its missing parts supplied by reference TRBV12-5 and TRBJ2-1, is DARVTQTPRHKVTEMGQEVTMRCQPILGHNTVFWYRQTMMQGLELLAYFRNRAPLDDSGMPKDRFSAEMPDATLATLKIQPSEPRDSAVYFCASGSLGGKTYNEQFFGPGTRLTVL.

The sample holds a few counts of this clonotype. This chain uses TRBV7-2 with TRBJ2-3, with 12 bases fitting TRBD2. Trimming took 6 bases from V and 7 from J; bases not matched to a gene: 8. Germline V lookup: CDR1 SGHTA, CDR2 FQGNSA. The CDR3 covers 15 residues. CDR3 DNA sequence: TGTGCCAGCAGTTTCAAGACTAGCGGGGGATATACGCAGTATTTT. Translated, it gives CASSFKTSGGYTQYF.